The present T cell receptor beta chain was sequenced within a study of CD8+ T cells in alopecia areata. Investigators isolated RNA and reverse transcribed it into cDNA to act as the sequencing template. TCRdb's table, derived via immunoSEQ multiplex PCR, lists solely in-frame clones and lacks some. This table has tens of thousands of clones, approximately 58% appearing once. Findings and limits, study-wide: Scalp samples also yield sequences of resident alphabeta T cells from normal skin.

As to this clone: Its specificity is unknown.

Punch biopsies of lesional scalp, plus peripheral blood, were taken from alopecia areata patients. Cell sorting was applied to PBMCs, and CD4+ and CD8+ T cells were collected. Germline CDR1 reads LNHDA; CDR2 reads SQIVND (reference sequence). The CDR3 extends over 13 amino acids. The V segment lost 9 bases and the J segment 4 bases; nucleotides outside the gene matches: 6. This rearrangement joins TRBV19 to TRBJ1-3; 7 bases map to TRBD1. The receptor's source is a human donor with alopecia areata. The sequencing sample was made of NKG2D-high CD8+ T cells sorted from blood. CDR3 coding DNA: TGTGCCAGCGCTACAGGGGTCGGAAACACCATATATTTT. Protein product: CASATGVGNTIYF.